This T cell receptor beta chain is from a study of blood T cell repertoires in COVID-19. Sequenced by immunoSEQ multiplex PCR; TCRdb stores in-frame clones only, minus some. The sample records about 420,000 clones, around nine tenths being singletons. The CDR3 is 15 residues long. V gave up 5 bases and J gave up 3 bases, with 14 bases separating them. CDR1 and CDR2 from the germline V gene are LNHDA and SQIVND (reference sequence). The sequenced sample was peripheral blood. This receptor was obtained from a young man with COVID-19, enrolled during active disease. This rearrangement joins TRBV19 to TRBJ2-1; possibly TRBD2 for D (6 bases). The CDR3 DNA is TGTGCCAGTAGTTCTGAGTGGGGGGACTACAATGAGCAGTTCTTC. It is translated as CASSSEWGDYNEQFF.